The 18 T cell receptor beta chains below come from one sample, sequenced in a study of blood T cell repertoires in COVID-19. Sequencing was performed with immunoSEQ multiplex PCR; in TCRdb, only in-frame clones are kept and a portion is missing. This table has about 80,000 clones, around 79% appearing once. Sequencing was carried out using peripheral blood. These receptors originate from a man older than 75 with acute or convalescent COVID-19.

The V call is TRBV25-1, the J call TRBJ2-7, with a tentative D call TRBD2 (6 bases). This CDR3 has 15 amino acids. Trimming shortened V by 2 bases and J by 2 bases, and 13 bases separated the two germline ends. From germline, CDR1 is MGHDK and CDR2 SYGVNS. CDR3: CASSEEGRGTYEQYF. DNA of the CDR3: TGTGCCAGCAGTGAAGAGGGACGGGGGACCTACGAGCAGTACTTC.

The chain uses TRBV7-9 and TRBJ1-2; D gene unclear. V was cut by 3 bases and J by 3 bases, with 17 bases left in between. The CDR3 totals 16 residues. The germline V gene has CDR1 SEHNR and CDR2 FQNEAQ (reference sequence). The CDR3 reads CASSFEGSRPYYGYTF. In DNA, the CDR3 is TGTGCCAGCAGCTTCGAGGGATCAAGACCTTACTATGGCTACACCTTC.

The chain is built from TRBV18 and TRBJ1-5, with a weak D call TRBD1 (5 bases). This CDR3 is built from 16 residues. Trimming removed 1 base from V and 2 bases from J, with 12 bases in between. The germline gives CDR1 KGHSH, CDR2 LQKENI. The CDR3 sequence: CASSPQEQVRNQPQHF. In DNA form, the CDR3 reads TGTGCCAGCTCACCACAAGAACAGGTTCGCAATCAGCCCCAGCATTTT.

V usage is TRBV6-6 and J usage is TRBJ2-7; the D gene is possibly TRBD2 (7 bases). This CDR3 region has 13 residues. The V gene lost 8 bases and the J gene lost 6 bases, with 17 bases spanning the gap. Germline CDR1 is MNHNY and CDR2 is SVGAGI (reference sequence). CDR3 residues: CASSTSQQGEQYF. CDR3 bases: TGTGCCAGCTCGACTAGCCAACAGGGCGAGCAGTACTTC.

The V and J genes are TRBV5-5 and TRBJ1-4; D is uncertain. The V gene lost 6 bases and the J gene lost 5 bases, with 14 bases spanning the gap. There are 14 residues in the CDR3. The V gene's germline CDR1 is SGHKS and CDR2 YYEKEE (reference sequence). In DNA form, the CDR3 reads TGTGCCAGCAACAACAACGAGCGAAATGAAAAACTGTTTTTT. This gives the protein CASNNNERNEKLFF.

The chain couples TRBV5-1 to TRBJ1-5; 9 bases are shared with TRBD1. The CDR3 spans 18 residues. Germline assignment: CDR1 SGHRS and CDR2 YFSETQ. With 2 bases clipped from V and 0 bases from J, the junction kept 9 bases outside the gene matches. The chain's CDR3 is CASSFPDRGPYSNQPQHF. As DNA, the CDR3 is TGCGCCAGCAGCTTCCCGGACAGGGGACCTTATAGCAATCAGCCCCAGCATTTT.

V gene TRBV18 combines with J gene TRBJ1-2; TRBD1 matches 9 bases. J was trimmed by 3 bases and V by 5 bases; bases with no gene match: 1. Germline CDR1 reads KGHSH; CDR2 reads LQKENI. The CDR3 totals 13 residues. Written as DNA, the CDR3 is TGTGCCAGCTCAGACAGGGGGGACTATGGCTACACCTTC. Amino acids: CASSDRGDYGYTF. Drawing the rest from reference TRBV18 and TRBJ1-2, the complete variable domain is NAGVMQNPRHLVRRRGQEARLRCSPMKGHSHVYWYRQLPEEGLKFMVYLQKENIIDESGMPKERFSAEFPKEGPSILRIQQVVRGDSAAYFCASSDRGDYGYTFGSGTRLTVV.

V usage is TRBV5-1 and J usage is TRBJ1-1; D gene uncertain. The V end lost 4 bases, the J end lost 0 bases, and 13 bases lay between the germline ends. CDR3 length equals 15 residues. Germline lookup yields CDR1 SGHRS and CDR2 YFSETQ. CDR3: CASSGAPPLNTEAFF. CDR3 bases: TGCGCCAGCAGCGGAGCGCCACCCTTGAACACTGAAGCTTTCTTT. Full variable domain (remainder filled in from reference TRBV5-1 and TRBJ1-1): KAGVTQTPRYLIKTRGQQVTLSCSPISGHRSVSWYQQTPGQGLQFLFEYFSETQRNKGNFPGRFSGRQFSNSRSEMNVSTLELGDSALYLCASSGAPPLNTEAFFGQGTRLTVV.

This chain links TRBV3-1 (or the pseudogene TRBV3-2) with TRBJ1-1; D is undetermined. The CDR3 contains 11 residues. V was trimmed by 3 bases and J by 11 bases, leaving 10 bases between them. CDR1 LGHDT and CDR2 YNNKEL come from the germline V gene (reference sequence). The CDR3 loop reads CASSHAREAFF. In DNA form, the CDR3 reads TGTGCCAGCAGCCACGCACGCGAGGCTTTCTTT.

The V call is TRBV11-2, the J call TRBJ2-3; TRBD2 matches 11 bases. Per germline, CDR1 SGHAT and CDR2 FQNNGV. Trimming cost V 5 bases and J 2 bases; bases outside gene matches: 9. The CDR3 length is 17 residues. The CDR3 coding sequence is TGTGCCAGCAGCCGAAGCCCTAGCGGGGGGACCACAGATACGCAGTATTTT. It codes for CASSRSPSGGTTDTQYF.

This chain links TRBV5-6 with TRBJ1-5, with 11 nucleotides matching TRBD1. Germline V lookup: CDR1 SGHDT, CDR2 YYEEEE. CDR3 length: 17 amino acids. V lost 3 bases to trimming and J lost 2 bases; unmatched junction nucleotides: 7. As DNA, the CDR3 is TGTGCCAGCAGCTACGGACAGGGGGCGTCGGGCAATCAGCCCCAGCATTTT. It specifies CASSYGQGASGNQPQHF.

CDR3 loop: CAWSLTGTSLGGELFF. CDR3 coding DNA: TGTGCCTGGAGTTTGACAGGGACTAGCCTCGGCGGGGAGCTGTTTTTT. The chain couples TRBV30 to TRBJ2-2, with 9 positions matching TRBD2. V lost 2 bases to trimming and J lost 7 bases; unmatched junction nucleotides: 11. The CDR3 length is 16 residues. Germline-derived CDR1 and CDR2 are GTSNPN and SVGIG (reference sequence).

J is TRBJ2-7 and V is TRBV5-1; D may be TRBD1 (5 bases). The germline V and J ends were trimmed by 4 bases and 4 bases, with 9 bases remaining between them. Germline V gene lookup returns CDR1 SGHRS and CDR2 YFSETQ. This CDR3 has 12 amino acids. The CDR3 DNA reads TGCGCCAGCAGCCGGCAGGGATACGAGCAGTACTTC. Its translation is CASSRQGYEQYF.

DNA for the CDR3: TGTGCCAGCAGCGTCTCGACAGGGGCTAGCTACGAGCAGTACTTC. Its protein is CASSVSTGASYEQYF. The V call is TRBV9, the J call TRBJ2-7, with TRBD1 matching over 8 bases. CDR3 length: 15 amino acids. Trimming cost V 2 bases and J 3 bases; bases outside gene matches: 7. Germline CDR1 SGDLS, CDR2 YYNGEE.

V gene TRBV5-1 combines with J gene TRBJ1-1, with 12 nucleotides matching TRBD1. V lost 4 bases and J lost 4; bases outside the gene matches: 5. CDR3 size: 15 residues. CDR1 SGHRS and CDR2 YFSETQ come from the germline V gene. As DNA, the CDR3 is TGCGCCAGCAGCGGGACAGGGGGCAAGGGCACTGAAGCTTTCTTT. Protein sequence: CASSGTGGKGTEAFF.

This clone was detected a few times. The chain carries TRBV23-1 and TRBJ2-3, with a weak D call TRBD2 (5 bases). TRBV23-1 is sorted into the ORF group, with uncertain function. The CDR3 runs to 13 residues. The germline V and J ends were trimmed by 0 bases and 4 bases, with 5 bases remaining between them. The CDR3 DNA reads as TGCGCCAGCAGTCAATCGCGGGCAGATACGCAGTATTTT. Residues: CASSQSRADTQYF.

The chain is built from TRBV5-6 and TRBJ1-6, with 8 bases identical to TRBD1. Germline loops: CDR1 SGHDT, CDR2 YYEEEE. This CDR3 comprises 15 residues. After removal of 0 bases from V and 6 bases from J, the junction contained 2 bases not matched to a gene. The CDR3 region is CASSLAGTGNSPLHF. The CDR3 region has the DNA TGTGCCAGCAGCTTGGCCGGGACAGGTAATTCACCCCTCCACTTT. The full variable domain, its missing parts supplied by reference TRBV5-6 and TRBJ1-6, is DAGVTQSPTHLIKTRGQQVTLRCSPKSGHDTVSWYQQALGQGPQFIFQYYEEEERQRGNFPDRFSGHQFPNYSSELNVNALLLGDSALYLCASSLAGTGNSPLHFGNGTRLTVT.

This clone was found once. This chain connects TRBV11-2 to TRBJ1-1; D gene ambiguous. The CDR3 sequence is 14 residues long. V gave up 1 base and J gave up 4 bases, with 10 bases separating them. Per germline, CDR1 SGHAT and CDR2 FQNNGV. This chain's CDR3 is CASSLVRVSTEAFF. The DNA for the CDR3 is TGTGCCAGCAGCTTAGTACGGGTCAGCACTGAAGCTTTCTTT.